Here is one T cell receptor beta chain with its context. This record belongs to a study of blood T cell repertoires in COVID-19. Profiling relied on immunoSEQ multiplex PCR, and the TCRdb table lists in-frame clones only, not all of them. Among roughly 250,000 clones listed, around three quarters were seen once. V trimming: 4 bases; J trimming: 4 bases; junction bases outside the gene matches: 8. CDR3 length equals 15 residues. Germline V gives CDR1 LNHDA, CDR2 SQIVND (reference sequence). V gene TRBV19 combines with J gene TRBJ2-7; TRBD1 matches 9 bases. The TCR sequence derives from a woman of 80 years or more with acute or convalescent COVID-19. The sequenced sample consisted of peripheral blood. The CDR3 coding sequence is TGTGCCAGTAGTAAACCCGGGACAGGGTTTTACGAGCAGTACTTC. Its translation: CASSKPGTGFYEQYF.